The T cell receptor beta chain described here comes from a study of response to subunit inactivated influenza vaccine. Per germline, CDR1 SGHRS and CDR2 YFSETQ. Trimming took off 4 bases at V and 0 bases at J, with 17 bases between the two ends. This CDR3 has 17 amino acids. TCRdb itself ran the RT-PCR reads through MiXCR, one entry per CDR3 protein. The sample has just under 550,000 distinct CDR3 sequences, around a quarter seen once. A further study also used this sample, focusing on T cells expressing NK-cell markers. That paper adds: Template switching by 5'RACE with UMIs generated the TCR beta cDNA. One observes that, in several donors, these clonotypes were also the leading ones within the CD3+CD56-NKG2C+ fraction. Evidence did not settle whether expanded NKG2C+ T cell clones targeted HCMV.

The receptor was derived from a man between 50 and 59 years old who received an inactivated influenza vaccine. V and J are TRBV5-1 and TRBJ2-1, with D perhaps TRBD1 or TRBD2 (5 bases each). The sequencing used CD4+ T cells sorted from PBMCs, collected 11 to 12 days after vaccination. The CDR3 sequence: CASSTGTGRISYNEQFF. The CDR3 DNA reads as TGCGCCAGCAGCACGGGGACGGGCAGGATCTCCTACAATGAGCAGTTCTTC. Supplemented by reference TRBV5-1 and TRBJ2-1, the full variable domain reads KAGVTQTPRYLIKTRGQQVTLSCSPISGHRSVSWYQQTPGQGLQFLFEYFSETQRNKGNFPGRFSGRQFSNSRSEMNVSTLELGDSALYLCASSTGTGRISYNEQFFGPGTRLTVL.